The 16 T cell receptor beta chains given below trace back to one sample, sequenced in a study of blood T cell repertoires in COVID-19. The method was immunoSEQ multiplex PCR; TCRdb's version includes in-frame clones alone and lacks a portion of them. The sample gives around 250,000 clones, roughly 82% of which show up once; 12% is in the top ten. Sequenced: peripheral blood. The receptors were gathered from a man at least 80 years old with acute or convalescent COVID-19.

The rearrangement uses TRBV27 and TRBJ2-1; 10 bases are a match to TRBD2. The V gene end was trimmed by 7 bases and the J gene end by 5 bases; junction bases not matched to a gene: 11. This CDR3 is 16 amino acids long. Germline CDR1 and CDR2: MNHEY and SMNVEV (reference sequence). CDR3 loop: CASNQNGLAGDNEQFF. The CDR3 DNA reads TGTGCCAGCAATCAAAACGGCCTAGCGGGGGACAATGAGCAGTTCTTC.

This chain connects TRBV28 to TRBJ1-5, with TRBD1 as a possible D gene (5 bases). Germline V CDR1 and CDR2: MDHEN, SYDVKM. The CDR3 has 15 amino acids. Trimming removed 5 bases at V and 2 bases at J, with 13 bases between. The CDR3 reads CASSPTGGGNQPQHF. CDR3 bases: TGTGCCAGCAGTCCCACCGGGGGGGGCAATCAGCCCCAGCATTTT.

This rearrangement joins TRBV5-5 to TRBJ1-1; no firm D call. The CDR3 consists of 14 residues. Germline CDR1 SGHKS, CDR2 YYEKEE (reference sequence). V was trimmed by 4 bases and J by 0 bases, leaving 10 bases between them. CDR3 nucleotide sequence: TGTGCCAGCAGCCTCCAGGCCCTGAACACTGAAGCTTTCTTT. Protein sequence: CASSLQALNTEAFF.

The chain is built from TRBV5-6 and TRBJ1-5, with D unclear. Germline CDR1 reads SGHDT; CDR2 reads YYEEEE. The CDR3 runs to 14 residues. Trimming removed 4 bases from V and 4 bases from J, with 12 bases in between. The DNA for the CDR3 is TGTGCCAGCAGCGAAACGGGGTTGAATCAGCCCCAGCATTTT. Amino acid sequence: CASSETGLNQPQHF.

J is TRBJ1-2 and V is TRBV19, with TRBD1 matching 8 bases. CDR3 length: 15 residues. The ends lost 7 bases at V and 2 bases at J; junction bases unmatched: 9. Germline V gene lookup returns CDR1 LNHDA and CDR2 SQIVND (reference sequence). The CDR3 reads CASTPRTGTNYGYTF. The CDR3 DNA sequence: TGTGCCAGTACCCCTCGGACAGGGACGAACTATGGCTACACCTTC. Using reference TRBV19 and TRBJ1-2 for the parts outside the CDR3, the full variable domain is DGGITQSPKYLFRKEGQNVTLSCEQNLNHDAMYWYRQDPGQGLRLIYYSQIVNDFQKGDIAEGYSVSREKKESFPLTVTSAQKNPTAFYLCASTPRTGTNYGYTFGSGTRLTVV.

The J gene is TRBJ2-7, the V gene TRBV5-4, with D possibly TRBD1 on 5 matching bases. Looked up from germline, CDR1 is SGHNT and CDR2 is YYREEE (reference sequence). Trimming cost V 2 bases and J 2 bases, with 8 bases left between them. This CDR3 is 13 amino acids long. The CDR3 loop reads CASSLSDTYEQYF. The CDR3 DNA reads TGTGCCAGCAGCTTATCGGACACCTACGAGCAGTACTTC. Together with reference TRBV5-4 and TRBJ2-7, the CDR3 gives the full variable domain: ETGVTQSPTHLIKTRGQQVTLRCSSQSGHNTVSWYQQALGQGPQFIFQYYREEENGRGNFPPRFSGLQFPNYSSELNVNALELDDSALYLCASSLSDTYEQYFGPGTRLTVT.

V usage is TRBV28 and J usage is TRBJ1-2; 9 bases are shared with TRBD1. With 6 bases clipped from V and 7 bases from J, the junction kept 12 bases outside the gene matches. This CDR3 is built from 15 residues. In germline, CDR1 is MDHEN, CDR2 SYDVKM. The CDR3 DNA sequence: TGTGCCAGCAGCGTCACAGCCGGGACAGGGTTTGGCTACACCTTC. It codes for CASSVTAGTGFGYTF.

The chain combines TRBV18 with TRBJ1-1; D is undetermined. The CDR3 is made up of 13 amino acids. The V gene lost 1 base and the J gene lost 4 bases, with 7 bases spanning the gap. CDR1 and CDR2 from the germline V gene are KGHSH and LQKENI. CDR3 loop: CASSPREVTEAFF. The CDR3 nucleotides read TGTGCCAGCTCACCACGGGAGGTCACTGAAGCTTTCTTT.

The rearrangement joins TRBV6-6 to TRBJ2-1; tentative D call: TRBD2 (6 bases). Germline lookup yields CDR1 MNHNY and CDR2 SVGAGI (reference sequence). The CDR3 has 15 residues. Trimming removed 5 bases from V and 3 bases from J, with 14 bases in between. Here the CDR3 DNA reads TGTGCCAGCAGTACCGGAGGGTCAAGCTACAATGAGCAGTTCTTC. The encoded protein is CASSTGGSSYNEQFF.

This sequence joins TRBV18 and TRBJ2-2, with a weak D call TRBD1 (5 bases). Trimming removed 3 bases from V and 1 base from J, with 12 bases in between. CDR3 size: 16 residues. Germline lookup yields CDR1 KGHSH and CDR2 LQKENI. DNA of the CDR3: TGTGCCAGCTCACCTCCAACCACAGGGAACACCGGGGAGCTGTTTTTT. Translating it yields CASSPPTTGNTGELFF. Complete variable domain (other parts from reference TRBV18 and TRBJ2-2): NAGVMQNPRHLVRRRGQEARLRCSPMKGHSHVYWYRQLPEEGLKFMVYLQKENIIDESGMPKERFSAEFPKEGPSILRIQQVVRGDSAAYFCASSPPTTGNTGELFFGEGSRLTVL.

The chain carries TRBV19 and TRBJ2-1, with D unclear. Trimming removed 6 bases at V and 6 bases at J, with 6 bases between. Germline values: CDR1 LNHDA, CDR2 SQIVND (reference sequence). This CDR3 spans 11 amino acids. In nucleotides, the CDR3 is TGTGCCAGTAGGAGGCTCAATGAGCAGTTCTTC. The encoded protein is CASRRLNEQFF.

About this clone itself: An end of the junction differs from the germline gene, which may be a read error. The gene calls are TRBV5-1 and TRBJ2-1, with a weak D call TRBD2 (6 bases). CDR3 length: 12 amino acids. In germline, CDR1 is SGHRS, CDR2 YFSETQ. The CDR3 region has the DNA TGCGCCAGCACCTTGGGACTCAATGAGCAGTTCTTC. It codes for CASTLGLNEQFF.

V and J are TRBV15 and TRBJ2-7, with 8 bases that match TRBD2. The CDR3 spans 16 residues. The germline CDR1 and CDR2 sequences are LNHNV and YYDKDF (reference sequence). Losses at the gene ends were 3 bases for V and 1 base for J; bases not matched to a gene: 8. The CDR3 here is CATSSPGASGSYEQYF. The CDR3 DNA is TGTGCCACCAGCAGCCCGGGAGCTAGCGGGTCCTACGAGCAGTACTTC.

The CDR3 DNA follows: TGTGCCAGTGATTCGCAAGGGGGCGCGGGCCAGCCCCAGCATTTT. It codes for CASDSQGGAGQPQHF. The rearrangement uses TRBV19 and TRBJ1-5; 7 nucleotides line up with TRBD1. The CDR3 loop spans 15 amino acids. Germline V gene lookup returns CDR1 LNHDA and CDR2 SQIVND (reference sequence). V gave up 8 bases and J gave up 7 bases; unmatched junction bases: 14. The full variable domain, completed using reference TRBV19 and TRBJ1-5, is DGGITQSPKYLFRKEGQNVTLSCEQNLNHDAMYWYRQDPGQGLRLIYYSQIVNDFQKGDIAEGYSVSREKKESFPLTVTSAQKNPTAFYLCASDSQGGAGQPQHFGDGTRLSIL.

The CDR3 nucleotides are TGCGCCAGCAGCCGAGACAGAGAGGTCTATGGCTACACCTTC. Its protein product is CASSRDREVYGYTF. The chain links TRBV5-1 to TRBJ1-2; possibly TRBD1 for D (5 bases). V gave up 4 bases and J gave up 4 bases, with 14 bases separating them. The germline CDR1 and CDR2 sequences are SGHRS and YFSETQ. The CDR3 has 14 residues.

This clone was recorded once. CDR3 DNA sequence: TGTGCCAGCAGTTTAATTGTCGCGGGGCAGCGGGAAAAACTGTTTTTT. Its protein is CASSLIVAGQREKLFF. The V and J genes are TRBV27 and TRBJ1-4; D possibly corresponds to TRBD1 (5 bases). Trimming shortened V by 2 bases and J by 8 bases, and 18 bases separated the two germline ends. Germline V gives CDR1 MNHEY, CDR2 SMNVEV (reference sequence). The CDR3 sequence is 16 residues long.